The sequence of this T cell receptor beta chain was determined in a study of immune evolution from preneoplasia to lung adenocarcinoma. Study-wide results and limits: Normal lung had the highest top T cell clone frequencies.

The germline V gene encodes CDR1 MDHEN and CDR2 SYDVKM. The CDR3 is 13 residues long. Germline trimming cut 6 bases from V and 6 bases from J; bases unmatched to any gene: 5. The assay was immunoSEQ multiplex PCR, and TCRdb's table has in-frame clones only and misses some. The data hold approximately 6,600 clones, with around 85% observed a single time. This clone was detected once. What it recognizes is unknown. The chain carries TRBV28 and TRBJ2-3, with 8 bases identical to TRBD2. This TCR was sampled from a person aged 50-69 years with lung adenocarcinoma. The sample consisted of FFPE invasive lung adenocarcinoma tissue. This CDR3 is CASRGRGADTQYF. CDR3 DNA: TGTGCCAGCAGAGGGCGGGGGGCTGATACGCAGTATTTT.